This TCR beta chain was retrieved from a study of blood T cell repertoires in COVID-19. Study overall: The United States, Italy and Spain supplied acute and convalescent COVID-19 samples. Sources were T cells, B-cell-depleted T cells, or PBMCs; the material itself was cDNA or gDNA.

As handled by the study authors: How many nucleated cells were present was estimated from reference gene primer amplification. Clones were read by immunoSEQ multiplex PCR, and TCRdb kept only the in-frame ones, dropping some. V, J and clone size are those of that table, while D and trimming were read from the DNA. The data contain a few hundred thousand clones, more than 75% of them singletons. Germline V gene sequence: CDR1 LGHNT, CDR2 FRNRAP. Trimming left V 8 bases short and J 5 bases short, with 21 bases between. The CDR3 has 15 amino acids. The chain links TRBV12-5 to TRBJ2-5; no clear D gene. The sequence came from a man between 60 and 75 years old with acute or convalescent COVID-19. Specimen: peripheral blood. The CDR3, as DNA: TGTGCTAGTAGTGGGCAGCACCCCCCCAGGGAGACCCAGTACTTC. This sequence encodes CASSGQHPPRETQYF.